Listed here are 7 T cell receptor beta chains from one sample, sequenced in a study of CD8 T cells in ankylosing spondylitis (dated by TCRdb to between 2016 and 2019). Libraries were prepared through 5' RACE. The listed sequencing device is Illumina HiSeq 2500. TCRdb reanalyzed the raw reads on its own, using fastp at Q25 for trimming and MiXCR for clone calling, and kept in-frame beta chains. Rows with a matching CDR3 protein are joined into one entry that keeps the most common DNA and genes. The sample table contains about 400,000 distinct CDR3 sequences; only one count was recorded for 20% to 25% of them. Jointly, the top ten make up less than 15% of the sample. Sequencing was performed on blood, either unsorted or a sorted T cell fraction (not recorded which). These receptors were taken from a male donor with ankylosing spondylitis or in good health (not recorded which).

This clonotype was seen a handful of times. V usage is TRBV4-2 and J usage is TRBJ2-7; D unclear. Deletions cut 0 bases from V and 1 base from J, with 10 bases between. CDR1 and CDR2 from the germline V gene are LGHNA and YNFKEQ. This CDR3 spans 15 amino acids. The CDR3 is CASSQDWLESYEQYF. CDR3 coding DNA: TGTGCCAGCAGCCAAGATTGGTTGGAGTCCTACGAGCAGTACTTC.

V and J are TRBV20-1 and TRBJ2-1; 12 nucleotides line up with TRBD2. Per the germline V gene, CDR1 is DFQATT and CDR2 is SNEGSKA (reference sequence). The V segment lost 2 bases and the J segment 4 bases; nucleotides outside the gene matches: 6. This CDR3 spans 16 amino acids. The CDR3 nucleotides read TGCAGTGCTAGACCCCTAGCGGGGGGGAAATACAATGAGCAGTTCTTC. It encodes CSARPLAGGKYNEQFF.

This clonotype occurred a few times. This chain connects TRBV6-2 or TRBV6-3 to TRBJ2-5; 8 nucleotides agree with TRBD2. Germline assignment: CDR1 MNHEY and CDR2 SVGEGT. CDR3 size: 22 residues. The V segment lost 5 bases and the J segment 0 bases; nucleotides outside the gene matches: 26. CDR3 in DNA: TGTGCCAGCAGTCCGGGCCCCCGACCCACTAGCGGCACTGAGAAATACCAAGAGACCCAGTACTTC. It translates to CASSPGPRPTSGTEKYQETQYF.

This clonotype was observed a few times. This chain links TRBV12-3 or TRBV12-4 with TRBJ2-2, with a weak D call TRBD1 (5 bases). Trimming left V 4 bases short and J 1 base short, with 10 bases between. The length of the CDR3 is 15 residues. The CDR3 DNA follows: TGTGCCAGCAGTTGGGCAGGACAGAACACCGGGGAGCTGTTTTTT. This codes for CASSWAGQNTGELFF.

This clonotype was observed a handful of times. This chain links TRBV29-1 with TRBJ2-2, with TRBD2 matching 7 bases. This CDR3 contains 15 residues. Germline V CDR1 and CDR2: SQVTM, ANQGSEA. Trimming took 3 bases from V and 7 from J; bases not matched to a gene: 11. The CDR3 nucleotides are TGCAGCGTTGACGCGGGGGTTGTGTCCGGCGGGGAGCTGTTTTTT. This sequence encodes CSVDAGVVSGGELFF.

V is TRBV7-8 and J is TRBJ2-5, with D uncertain. The CDR3 is 15 residues long. V was clipped by 1 base and J by 3 bases, with 12 bases between them. From germline, CDR1 is SGHVS and CDR2 FQNEAQ. DNA for the CDR3: TGTGCCAGCAGCTTAGGGGCACATACCAAAGAGACCCAGTACTTC. Residues: CASSLGAHTKETQYF. Full variable domain (missing parts from reference TRBV7-8 and TRBJ2-5): GAGVSQSPRYKVAKRGQDVALRCDPISGHVSLFWYQQALGQGPEFLTYFQNEAQLDKSGLPSDRFFAERPEGSVSTLKIQRTQQEDSAVYLCASSLGAHTKETQYFGPGTRLLVL.

As DNA, the CDR3 is TGCAGTGCTAGAAGGCGGGACTACAATGAGCAGTTCTTC. Translating gives CSARRRDYNEQFF. This chain links TRBV20-1 with TRBJ2-1; D is perhaps TRBD2 (6 bases). The CDR3 is 13 amino acids. Per germline, CDR1 DFQATT and CDR2 SNEGSKA (reference sequence). Trimming stripped 2 bases from V and 3 bases from J, with 8 bases between.